The entry below describes one TCR beta chain. The data were taken from a study of blood T cell repertoires in COVID-19. Study-level information: Samples of COVID-19 (acute and convalescent) were obtained from the United States, Italy and Spain. T cells, B-cell-depleted T cells, or PBMCs provided the cDNA or gDNA that served as material.

Authors' methods: Reference gene primer amplification yielded estimated nucleated cell counts. TCRdb's table, derived via immunoSEQ multiplex PCR, lists solely in-frame clones and lacks some. V and J calls and clone size come straight from that table; D and trimming were deduced from the DNA. The data show roughly 250,000 clones, roughly 80% seen once. With 6 bases clipped from V and 4 bases from J, the junction kept 9 bases outside the gene matches. CDR3 length: 14 residues. The germline V gene encodes CDR1 SGDLS and CDR2 YYNGEE. The chain has TRBV9 and TRBJ1-1, with TRBD1 matching 7 bases. The sample comprised peripheral blood. The receptor comes from an elderly woman with acute or convalescent COVID-19. CDR3 nucleotide sequence: TGTGCCAGCAAAAGGGAACAGGGGAGCACTGAAGCTTTCTTT. Amino acids: CASKREQGSTEAFF.